This T cell receptor beta chain was observed in a study of CD8 T cells in Susac syndrome (dated by TCRdb to between 2018 and 2021). General notes on the study: Among the sequenced Susac syndrome patients, about 6 had clinically active disease and eight were in clinical remission. At the time of blood withdrawal, Susac syndrome patients were either therapy-naive, taking corticosteroids (with some also receiving IVIg), or on IVIg alone. Repertoire sequencing was used to test whether CD8+ T cell activation and differentiation in Susac syndrome was antigen driven. On the study overall, not on this receptor specifically: No clonal expansion was detected in the CD4+ T cell repertoire of Susac syndrome patients. The number of individuals in the TCR sequencing and HLA analysis was acknowledged as relatively small.

For this chain, trimming is 3 bases at the V end and 2 bases at the J end, and the number of junction bases without a gene match is 6. The germline V gene (reference sequence) gives CDR1 as DFQATT and CDR2 as SNEGSKA. There are 15 amino acids in the CDR3, from cysteine to phenylalanine inclusive. Only the CDR3 region is kept as DNA, spanning 45 bases read in frame from base 1. Peripheral blood CD8+ and CD4+ T cells from healthy donors, Susac syndrome patients and multiple sclerosis patients were profiled using high-throughput TCR beta sequencing. The Susac syndrome patients fulfilled recently defined diagnostic criteria for definite or probable disease. Bulk CD8+ and CD4+ T cells were purified magnetically by negative isolation, whereas CD8+ TEMRA cells were enriched by FACS. Blood was collected in EDTA tubes and processed within 24 hours, with PBMCs isolated through density gradient centrifugation. PBMCs intended for TCR sequencing were frozen in liquid nitrogen and were later thawed in a 37 degrees C water bath. A purity of at least 90% was achieved for sorted or isolated CD4+, CD8+ and CD8+ TEMRA cells.

Points on this clonotype: The clone's antigen remains unknown. Base qualities were left out, and no much larger clone turns up one base away.

RNA was extracted using the RNeasy kit, and roughly 0.5 to 1 ug of the RNA was reverse transcribed with random hexamers. The immunoSEQ multiplex PCR assay, covering 54 Vbeta and 13 Jbeta segments, was used to amplify TCR beta CDR3 regions. To correct PCR amplification bias, a synthetic template baseline was used for both primer optimization and computational correction. The original methods were these. Reads were annotated to V, D and J genes per IMGT and analyzed with immunoSEQ Analyzer, keeping only productive sequences. Clonality was calculated as one minus the Shannon entropy normalized by log2 of the number of productive unique sequences. For each patient and control, public and private clones were evaluated among the 100 most prevalent clones. A clone was defined as Susac-specific if it was absent from the healthy and MS cohorts, from 1052 published viral clones and from other ImmuneACCESS disease sequences. The public reads were quality trimmed at Q25 with fastp and then assembled into clones with MiXCR by TCRdb, keeping productive beta chains. Each entry merges the rows of one CDR3 protein and shows their most common DNA and genes. The V and J calls shown here were made by TCRdb, not taken from the authors' results. This sample holds tens of thousands of distinct CDR3 sequences; about 92% were observed only once. About 0.52% of the sample rests with the top ten.

The source is a human donor with Susac syndrome. The sample was CD4+ T cells from PBMCs. The chain is encoded by TRBV20-1 joined to TRBJ1-1, and 10 junctional nucleotides match TRBD1. The nucleotide sequence is TGCAGTGCTAGTGGCCGGGACAGGGGAAACACTGAAGCTTTCTTT. Translated, this gives CSASGRDRGNTEAFF.